This TCR beta chain was sequenced for a study of regulatory T cells in long-lasting Graves disease. Looking at the study overall: Graves' disease counted as persistent after over 5 years of antithyroid drugs with positive TSH receptor antibodies.

Described time point: persistent/refractory GD, antithyroid drugs over 5 years with positive TRAb. RNA from PBMCs was the source of the TCR library. Notes on the study in general: Limited samples may have lowered accuracy. New patients shared roughly 1,000 public clonotypes, fewer than the roughly 2,600 shared by persistent patients. When disease was persistent, TRBV28, TRBJ1-2 and TRBJ2-5 were the favored segments.

This clonotype was detected many times. The antigen is not known. This CDR3 spans 17 amino acids. Trimming removed 4 bases from V and 1 base from J, with 17 bases in between. Per germline, CDR1 MDHEN and CDR2 SYDVKM. Sequencing libraries for TCR beta were prepared with iRepertoire HTBI primers and Arm-PCR of CDR3 regions. From the multiplex PCR reads, TCRdb called clonotypes with MiXCR, one entry per CDR3 protein. The sample includes about 430,000 distinct CDR3 sequences, over 20% of them seen just once. Sequences were derived from peripheral blood mononuclear cells (PBMCs), sampled when the disease was refractory, from a patient treated with antithyroid drugs. V and J are TRBV28 and TRBJ1-5, with D tentatively TRBD1 (6 bases). The sequence derives from a female donor with Graves disease. The CDR3 DNA reads as TGTGCCAGCAGTTCCGGGGGGGGGCGTAAGAGCAATCAGCCCCAGCATTTT. Translating gives CASSSGGGRKSNQPQHF.